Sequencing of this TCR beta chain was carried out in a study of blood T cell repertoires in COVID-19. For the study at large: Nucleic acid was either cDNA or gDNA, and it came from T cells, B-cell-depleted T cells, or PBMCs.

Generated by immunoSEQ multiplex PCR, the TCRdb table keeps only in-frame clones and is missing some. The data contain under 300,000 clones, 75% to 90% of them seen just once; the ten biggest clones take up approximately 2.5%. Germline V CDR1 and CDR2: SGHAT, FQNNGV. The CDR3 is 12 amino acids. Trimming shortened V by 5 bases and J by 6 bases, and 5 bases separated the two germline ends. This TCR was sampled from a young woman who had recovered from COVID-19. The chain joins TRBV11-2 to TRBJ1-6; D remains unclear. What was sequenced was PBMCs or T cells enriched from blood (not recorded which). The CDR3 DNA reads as TGTGCCAGCAGCCCGAGTAATTCACCCCTCCACTTT. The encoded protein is CASSPSNSPLHF.